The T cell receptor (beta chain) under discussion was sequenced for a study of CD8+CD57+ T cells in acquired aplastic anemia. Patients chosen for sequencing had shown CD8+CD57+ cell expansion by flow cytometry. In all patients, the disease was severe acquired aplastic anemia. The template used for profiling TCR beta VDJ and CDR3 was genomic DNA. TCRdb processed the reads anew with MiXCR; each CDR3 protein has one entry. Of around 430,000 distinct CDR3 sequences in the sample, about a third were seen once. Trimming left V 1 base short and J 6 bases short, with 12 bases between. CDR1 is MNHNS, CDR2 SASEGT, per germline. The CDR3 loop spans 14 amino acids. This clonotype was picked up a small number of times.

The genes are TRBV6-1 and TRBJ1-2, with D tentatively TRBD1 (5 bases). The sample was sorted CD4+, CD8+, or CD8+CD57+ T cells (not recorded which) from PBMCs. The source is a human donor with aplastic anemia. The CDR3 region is CASSEGFVRDGYTF. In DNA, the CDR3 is TGTGCCAGCAGTGAAGGTTTTGTCAGGGATGGCTACACCTTC.